This T cell receptor (beta chain) is from a study of identifying expanded T cells in peripheral blood. Germline V gene lookup returns CDR1 MNHEY and CDR2 SMNVEV (reference sequence). This CDR3 contains 17 residues. The J segment lost 2 bases and the V segment lost 4 bases, leaving 12 bases of the junction unmatched. Whole-study results and caveats: Variance in clone template counts between approximately two-week samples significantly increased with total template count across all healthy donors. Technical replicates showed around 1.1 changed clones; two weeks around 15; four weeks 19.

Profiled with immunoSEQ multiplex PCR; TCRdb holds only in-frame clones, not every one. Here the sample spans under 100,000 clones, roughly 81% being singletons. No infections or other immune events were documented during collection. To note about this clone: The antigen is undetermined.

The TCR was taken from a person aged 18 to 75 in good health. The rearrangement joins TRBV27 to TRBJ1-2; 8 bases line up with TRBD1. The source material was blood. In DNA, the CDR3 is TGTGCCAGCAGTTCCCCCATTGCAGGGGGCGCCAACTATGGCTACACCTTC. Translated: CASSSPIAGGANYGYTF.